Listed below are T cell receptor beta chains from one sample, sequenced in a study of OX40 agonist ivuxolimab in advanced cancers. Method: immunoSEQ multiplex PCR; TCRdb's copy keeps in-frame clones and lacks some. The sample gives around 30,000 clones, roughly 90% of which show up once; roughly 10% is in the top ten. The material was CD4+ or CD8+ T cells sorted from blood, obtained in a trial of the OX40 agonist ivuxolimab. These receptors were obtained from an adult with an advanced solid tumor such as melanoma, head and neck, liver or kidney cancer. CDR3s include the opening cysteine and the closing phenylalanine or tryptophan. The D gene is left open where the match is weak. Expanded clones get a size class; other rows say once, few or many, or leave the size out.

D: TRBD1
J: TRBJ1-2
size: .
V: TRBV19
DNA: TGTGCCAGTAGTATAGGAGGGGGCGGCTACACCTTC
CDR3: CASSIGGGGYTF

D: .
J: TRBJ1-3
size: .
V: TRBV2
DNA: TGTGCCAGCGCCGCGGGGCGTGGAGGGTATGGAAACACCATATATTTT
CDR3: CASAAGRGGYGNTIYF

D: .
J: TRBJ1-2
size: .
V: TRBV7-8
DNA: TGTGCCAGCAGCTATGGGGGTTCATTGAACTATGGCTACACCTTC
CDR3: CASSYGGSLNYGYTF

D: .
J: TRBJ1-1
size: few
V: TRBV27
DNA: TGTGCCAGCAGTTTAGGAGGGGGGAACACTGAAGCTTTCTTT
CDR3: CASSLGGGNTEAFF

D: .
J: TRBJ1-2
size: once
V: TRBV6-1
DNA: TGTGCCAGCAGTGAAGATTGGGACACTCCTGGCTACACCTTC
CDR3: CASSEDWDTPGYTF

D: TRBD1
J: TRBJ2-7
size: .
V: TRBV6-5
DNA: TGTGCCAGCAGGTCCGGACAGGGGCCCTACGAGCAGTACTTC
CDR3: CASRSGQGPYEQYF

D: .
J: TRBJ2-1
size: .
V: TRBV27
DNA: TGTGCCAGCAGTTTTAACGGGTACAATGAGCAGTTCTTC
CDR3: CASSFNGYNEQFF

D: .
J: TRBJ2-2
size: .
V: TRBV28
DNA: TGTGCCAGCGAGGGAGAGAGGACCGGGGAGCTGTTTTTT
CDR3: CASEGERTGELFF

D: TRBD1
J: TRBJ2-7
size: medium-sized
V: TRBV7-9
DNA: TGTGCCAGCAGCCCTTCCCCGACAGGGATTCGTGGGGAGCAGTACTTC
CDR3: CASSPSPTGIRGEQYF

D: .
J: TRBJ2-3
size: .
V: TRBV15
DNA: TGTGCCACCAGCAGAGTAGTGGGGCCAGTGGATACAGATACGCAGTATTTT
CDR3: CATSRVVGPVDTDTQYF

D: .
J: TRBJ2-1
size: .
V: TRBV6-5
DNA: TGTGCCAGCAGTTCTGCGCCAAGTCGTGAGCAGTTCTTC
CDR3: CASSSAPSREQFF

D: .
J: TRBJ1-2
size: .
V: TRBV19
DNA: TGTGCCAGTAGTATAGACCGGGCGCGGGACCGAAACTATGGCTACACCTTC
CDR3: CASSIDRARDRNYGYTF

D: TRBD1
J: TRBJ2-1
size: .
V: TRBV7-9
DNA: TGTGCCAGCAGACATACAGGGGACCCCTACAATGAGCAGTTCTTC
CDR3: CASRHTGDPYNEQFF

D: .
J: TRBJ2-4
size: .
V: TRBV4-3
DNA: TGCGCCAGCAGCCCCTCCCAGAGAGGCATTCAGTACTTC
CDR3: CASSPSQRGIQYF

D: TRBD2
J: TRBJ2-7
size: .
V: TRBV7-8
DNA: TGTGGGGTCGGGGGGACCTCGGGCTACGAGCAGTACTTC
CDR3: CGVGGTSGYEQYF

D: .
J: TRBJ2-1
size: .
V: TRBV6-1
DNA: TGTGCCAGCAGTGCATCTGGGCGAGTTTCCTACAATGAGCAGTTCTTC
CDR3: CASSASGRVSYNEQFF

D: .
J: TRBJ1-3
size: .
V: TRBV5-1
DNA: TGCGCCAGCAGCTTGAGTTACATCCCGGGAGAGATTGGAAACACCATATATTTT
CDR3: CASSLSYIPGEIGNTIYF

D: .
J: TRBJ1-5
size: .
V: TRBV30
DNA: TGTGCCTGGAGTTTGGGGGCCGTTGACAATCAGCCCCAGCATTTT
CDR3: CAWSLGAVDNQPQHF

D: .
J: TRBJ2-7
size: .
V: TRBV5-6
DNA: TGTGCCAGCAGCTTGGTTTCCCCCCACGAGCAGTACTTC
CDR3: CASSLVSPHEQYF

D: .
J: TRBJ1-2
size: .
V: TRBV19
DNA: TGTGCCAGTAGTATTAGCCAGACCTATGGCTACACCTTC
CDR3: CASSISQTYGYTF

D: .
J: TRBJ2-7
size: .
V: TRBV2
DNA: TGTGCCAGCAGTGAAGCGCGAGGACACACTTACGAGCAGTACTTC
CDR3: CASSEARGHTYEQYF

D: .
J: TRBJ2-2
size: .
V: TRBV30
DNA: TGTGCCTGGAGTCGTACCCCCTCTAGGACGAACACCGGGGAGCTGTTTTTT
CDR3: CAWSRTPSRTNTGELFF

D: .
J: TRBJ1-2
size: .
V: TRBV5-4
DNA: TGTGCCAGCAGCTTGGCATATTCGACTAACTATGGCTACACCTTC
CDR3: CASSLAYSTNYGYTF

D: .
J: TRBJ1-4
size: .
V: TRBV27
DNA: TGTGCCAGCAGTTTGGCGATGGGGGCAACTAATGAAAAACTGTTTTTT
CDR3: CASSLAMGATNEKLFF